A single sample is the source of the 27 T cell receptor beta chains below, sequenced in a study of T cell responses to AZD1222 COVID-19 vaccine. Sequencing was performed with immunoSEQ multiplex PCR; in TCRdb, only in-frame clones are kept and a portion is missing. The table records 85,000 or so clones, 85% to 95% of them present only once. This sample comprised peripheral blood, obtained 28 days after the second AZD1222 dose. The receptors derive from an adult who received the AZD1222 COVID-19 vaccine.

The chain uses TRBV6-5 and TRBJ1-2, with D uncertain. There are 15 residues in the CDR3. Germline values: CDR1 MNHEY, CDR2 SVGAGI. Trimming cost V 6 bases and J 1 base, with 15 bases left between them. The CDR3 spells CASSLHGSNNYGYTF. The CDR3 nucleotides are TGTGCCAGCAGCCTCCACGGGTCTAATAACTATGGCTACACCTTC.

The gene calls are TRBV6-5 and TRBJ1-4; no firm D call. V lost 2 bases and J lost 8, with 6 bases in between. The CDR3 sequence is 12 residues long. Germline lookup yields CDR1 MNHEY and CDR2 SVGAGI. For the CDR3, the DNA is TGTGCCAGCAGTTACCCCCGGGAAAAACTGTTTTTT. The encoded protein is CASSYPREKLFF.

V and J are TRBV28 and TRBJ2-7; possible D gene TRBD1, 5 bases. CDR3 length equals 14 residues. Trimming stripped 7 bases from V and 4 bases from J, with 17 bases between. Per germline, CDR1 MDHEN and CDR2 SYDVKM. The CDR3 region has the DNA TGTGCCAGCAAAACGCTCCAATCAGGGTACGAGCAGTACTTC. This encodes CASKTLQSGYEQYF. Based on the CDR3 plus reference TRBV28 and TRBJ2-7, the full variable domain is DVKVTQSSRYLVKRTGEKVFLECVQDMDHENMFWYRQDPGLGLRLIYFSYDVKMKEKGDIPEGYSVSREKKERFSLILESASTNQTSMYLCASKTLQSGYEQYFGPGTRLTVT.

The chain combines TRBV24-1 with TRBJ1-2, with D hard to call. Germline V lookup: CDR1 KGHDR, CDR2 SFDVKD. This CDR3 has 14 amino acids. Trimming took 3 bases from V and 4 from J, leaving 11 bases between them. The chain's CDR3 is CATSDLDPIYGYTF. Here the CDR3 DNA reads TGTGCCACCAGTGATCTTGATCCTATCTATGGCTACACCTTC.

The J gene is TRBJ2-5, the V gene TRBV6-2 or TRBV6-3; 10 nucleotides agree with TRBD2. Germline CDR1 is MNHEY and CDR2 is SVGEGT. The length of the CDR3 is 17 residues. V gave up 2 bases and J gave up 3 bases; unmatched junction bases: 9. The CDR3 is CASSYRLAGLPEETQYF. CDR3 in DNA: TGTGCCAGCAGTTACCGACTAGCGGGCTTACCCGAAGAGACCCAGTACTTC.

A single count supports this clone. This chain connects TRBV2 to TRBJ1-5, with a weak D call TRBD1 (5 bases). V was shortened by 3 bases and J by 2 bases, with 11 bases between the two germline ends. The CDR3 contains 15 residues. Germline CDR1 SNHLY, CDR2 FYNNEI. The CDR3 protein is CASSDGGGGNQPQHF. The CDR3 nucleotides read TGTGCCAGCAGTGACGGGGGAGGAGGCAATCAGCCCCAGCATTTT. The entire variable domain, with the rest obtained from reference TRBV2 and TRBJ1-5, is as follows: EPEVTQTPSHQVTQMGQEVILRCVPISNHLYFYWYRQILGQKVEFLVSFYNNEISEKSEIFDDQFSVERPDGSNFTLKIRSTKLEDSAMYFCASSDGGGGNQPQHFGDGTRLSIL.

The chain's CDR3 is CASSDSRGFSYEQYF. The CDR3 DNA reads as TGTGCCAGCAGTGACTCCAGGGGCTTCTCCTACGAGCAGTACTTC. The rearrangement uses TRBV28 and TRBJ2-7, with D possibly matching TRBD1 (6 bases). Trimming shortened V by 5 bases and J by 0 bases, and 14 bases separated the two germline ends. This CDR3 comprises 15 residues. CDR1 MDHEN and CDR2 SYDVKM come from the germline V gene.

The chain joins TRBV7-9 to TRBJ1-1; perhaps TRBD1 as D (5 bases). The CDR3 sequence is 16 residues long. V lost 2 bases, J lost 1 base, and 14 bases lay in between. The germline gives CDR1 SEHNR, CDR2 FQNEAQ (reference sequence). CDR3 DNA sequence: TGTGCCAGCAGCTTATGGATCGGGGCAGGGAACACTGAAGCTTTCTTT. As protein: CASSLWIGAGNTEAFF. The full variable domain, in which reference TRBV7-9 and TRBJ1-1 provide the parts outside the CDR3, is DTGVSQNPRHKITKRGQNVTFRCDPISEHNRLYWYRQTLGQGPEFLTYFQNEAQLEKSRLLSDRFSAERPKGSFSTLEIQRTEQGDSAMYLCASSLWIGAGNTEAFFGQGTRLTVV.

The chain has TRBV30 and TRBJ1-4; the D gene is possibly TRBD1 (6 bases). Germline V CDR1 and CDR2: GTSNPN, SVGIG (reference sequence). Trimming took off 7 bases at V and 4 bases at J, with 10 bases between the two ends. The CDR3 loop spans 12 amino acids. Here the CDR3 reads CAFGTRNEKLFF. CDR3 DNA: TGTGCCTTCGGGACACGTAATGAAAAACTGTTTTTT. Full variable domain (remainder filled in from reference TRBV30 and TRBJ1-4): SQTIHQWPATLVQPVGSPLSLECTVEGTSNPNLYWYRQAAGRGLQLLFYSVGIGQISSEVPQNLSASRPQDRQFILSSKKLLLSDSGFYLCAFGTRNEKLFFGSGTQLSVL.

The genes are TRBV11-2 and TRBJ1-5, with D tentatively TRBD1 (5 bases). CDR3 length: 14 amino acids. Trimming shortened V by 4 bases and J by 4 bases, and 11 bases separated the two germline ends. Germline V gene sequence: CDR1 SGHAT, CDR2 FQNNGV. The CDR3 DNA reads TGTGCCAGCAGCTCCTGGGGGGGGAATCAGCCCCAGCATTTT. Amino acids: CASSSWGGNQPQHF.

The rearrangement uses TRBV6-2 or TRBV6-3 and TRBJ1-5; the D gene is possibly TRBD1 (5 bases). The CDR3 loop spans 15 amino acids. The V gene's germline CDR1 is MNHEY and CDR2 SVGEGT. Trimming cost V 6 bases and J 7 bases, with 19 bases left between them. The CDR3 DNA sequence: TGTGCCAGCAGCCCTTGGAGGGAGGGGCGGCAGCCCCAGCATTTT. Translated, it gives CASSPWREGRQPQHF.

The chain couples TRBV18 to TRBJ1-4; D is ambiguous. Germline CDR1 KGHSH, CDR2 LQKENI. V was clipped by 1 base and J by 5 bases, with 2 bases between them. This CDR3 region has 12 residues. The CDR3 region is CASSPRNEKLFF. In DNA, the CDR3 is TGTGCCAGCTCACCACGGAATGAAAAACTGTTTTTT.

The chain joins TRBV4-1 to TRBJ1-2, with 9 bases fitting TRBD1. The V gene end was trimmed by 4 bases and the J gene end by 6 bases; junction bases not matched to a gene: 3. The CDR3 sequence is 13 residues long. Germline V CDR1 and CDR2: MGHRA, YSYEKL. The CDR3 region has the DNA TGCGCCAGCAGCCGGGACAGGGTGGATGGCTACACCTTC. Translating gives CASSRDRVDGYTF.

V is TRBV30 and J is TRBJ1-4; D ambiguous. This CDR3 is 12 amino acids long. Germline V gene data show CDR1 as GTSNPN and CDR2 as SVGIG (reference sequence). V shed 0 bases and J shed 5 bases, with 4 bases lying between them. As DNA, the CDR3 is TGTGCCTGGAGTGTCACCAATGAAAAACTGTTTTTT. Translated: CAWSVTNEKLFF.

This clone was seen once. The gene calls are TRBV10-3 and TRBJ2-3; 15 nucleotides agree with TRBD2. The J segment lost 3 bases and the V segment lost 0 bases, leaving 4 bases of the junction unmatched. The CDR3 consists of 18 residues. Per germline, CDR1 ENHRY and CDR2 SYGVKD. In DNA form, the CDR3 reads TGTGCCATCAGTGAGTCCTGGACTAGCGGGGGGGATACAGATACGCAGTATTTT. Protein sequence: CAISESWTSGGDTDTQYF.

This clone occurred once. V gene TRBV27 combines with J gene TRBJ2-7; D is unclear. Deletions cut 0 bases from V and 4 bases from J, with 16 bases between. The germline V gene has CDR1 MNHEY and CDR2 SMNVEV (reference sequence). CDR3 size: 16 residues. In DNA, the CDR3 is TGTGCCAGCAGTTTATCGGCAGGAGCCATTTGGTACGAGCAGTACTTC. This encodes CASSLSAGAIWYEQYF.

In DNA form, the CDR3 reads TGTGCCAGTAGTATGGACCGGGCAGGGCCGCTTACCTATGGCTACACCTTC. This sequence encodes CASSMDRAGPLTYGYTF. This sequence joins TRBV19 and TRBJ1-2, with D perhaps matching TRBD1 (5 bases). This CDR3 has 17 amino acids. V lost 3 bases to trimming and J lost 4 bases, with 21 bases between them. CDR1 and CDR2 from the germline V gene are LNHDA and SQIVND (reference sequence).

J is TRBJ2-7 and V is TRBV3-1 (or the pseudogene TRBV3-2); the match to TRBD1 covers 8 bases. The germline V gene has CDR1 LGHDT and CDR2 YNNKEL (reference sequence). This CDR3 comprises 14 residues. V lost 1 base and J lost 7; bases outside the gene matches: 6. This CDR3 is CASSQGRGPREQYF. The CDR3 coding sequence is TGTGCCAGCAGCCAAGGCAGGGGGCCGAGGGAGCAGTACTTC.

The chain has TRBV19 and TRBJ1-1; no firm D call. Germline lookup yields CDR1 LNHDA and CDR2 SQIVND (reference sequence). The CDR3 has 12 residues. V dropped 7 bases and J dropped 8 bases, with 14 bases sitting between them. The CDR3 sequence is CASIGWGTEAFF. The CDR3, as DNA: TGTGCCAGTATTGGCTGGGGAACAGAAGCTTTCTTT.

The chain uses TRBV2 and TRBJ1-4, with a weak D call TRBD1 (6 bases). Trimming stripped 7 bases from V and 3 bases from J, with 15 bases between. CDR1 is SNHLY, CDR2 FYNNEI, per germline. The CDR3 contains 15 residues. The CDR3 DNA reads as TGTGCCAGCATGAGGAGGGGGGTTGCTAATGAAAAACTGTTTTTT. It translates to CASMRRGVANEKLFF.

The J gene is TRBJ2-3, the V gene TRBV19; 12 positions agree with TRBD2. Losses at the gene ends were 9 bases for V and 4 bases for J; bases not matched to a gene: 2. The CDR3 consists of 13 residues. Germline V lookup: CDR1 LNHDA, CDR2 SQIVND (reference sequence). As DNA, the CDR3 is TGTGCCAGCCGACTAGCGGGAGCAGATACGCAGTATTTT. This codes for CASRLAGADTQYF. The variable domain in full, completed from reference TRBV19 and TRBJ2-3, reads DGGITQSPKYLFRKEGQNVTLSCEQNLNHDAMYWYRQDPGQGLRLIYYSQIVNDFQKGDIAEGYSVSREKKESFPLTVTSAQKNPTAFYLCASRLAGADTQYFGPGTRLTVL.

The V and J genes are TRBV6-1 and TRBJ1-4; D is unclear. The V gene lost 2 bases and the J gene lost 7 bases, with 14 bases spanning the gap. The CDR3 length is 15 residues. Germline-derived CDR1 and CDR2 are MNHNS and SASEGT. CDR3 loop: CASSESGPRREKLFF. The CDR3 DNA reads TGTGCCAGCAGTGAATCTGGCCCTCGGCGTGAAAAACTGTTTTTT.

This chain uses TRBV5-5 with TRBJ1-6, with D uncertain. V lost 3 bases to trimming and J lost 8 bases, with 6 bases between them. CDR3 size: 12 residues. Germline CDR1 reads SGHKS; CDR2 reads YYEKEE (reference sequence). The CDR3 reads CASSSPDSPLHF. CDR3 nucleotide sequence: TGTGCCAGCAGCTCACCGGATTCACCCCTCCACTTT.

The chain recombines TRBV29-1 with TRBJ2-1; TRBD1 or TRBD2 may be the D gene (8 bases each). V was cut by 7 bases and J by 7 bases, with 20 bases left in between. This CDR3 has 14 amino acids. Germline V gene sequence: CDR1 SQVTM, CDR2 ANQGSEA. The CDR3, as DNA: TGCAGCGCCGGGGGGGACAGGACTTGGAATGAGCAGTTCTTC. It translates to CSAGGDRTWNEQFF.

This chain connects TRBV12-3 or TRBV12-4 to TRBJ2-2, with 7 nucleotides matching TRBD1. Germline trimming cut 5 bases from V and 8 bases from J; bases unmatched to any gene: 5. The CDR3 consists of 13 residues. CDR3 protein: CASSSSGGGELFF. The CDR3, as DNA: TGTGCCAGCAGTAGCTCAGGGGGAGGGGAGCTGTTTTTT.

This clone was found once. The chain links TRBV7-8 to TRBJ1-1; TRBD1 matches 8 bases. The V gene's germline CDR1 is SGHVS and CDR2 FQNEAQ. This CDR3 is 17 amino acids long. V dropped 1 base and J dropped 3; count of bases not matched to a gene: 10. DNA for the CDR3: TGTGCCAGCAGCTTAGATAGACAGGGGATGGGGGACACTGAAGCTTTCTTT. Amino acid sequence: CASSLDRQGMGDTEAFF.

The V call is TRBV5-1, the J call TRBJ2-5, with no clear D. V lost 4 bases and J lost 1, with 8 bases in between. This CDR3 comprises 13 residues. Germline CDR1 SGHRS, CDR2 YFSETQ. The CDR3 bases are TGCGCCAGCAGCCGCGAAGCCCAAGAGACCCAGTACTTC. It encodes CASSREAQETQYF.